The entry that follows covers one T cell receptor (beta chain) sequence. This CDR3 fails to terminate in the conserved phenylalanine or tryptophan, so it likely reflects a read error. No DNA is shown, since the ends of the CDR3 on it are uncertain; the CDR3 is the one TCRdb lists. The CDR3 extends over 15 residues, inclusive of both ends. The germline CDR1 and CDR2 sequences are DFQATT and SNEGSKA (reference sequence). TCRbeta libraries were built with three rounds of nested PCR, modified from ARM-PCR. TCRdb recomputed calls from the multiplex PCR reads with MiXCR, one row per CDR3 protein. This table has tens of thousands of distinct CDR3 sequences, under 70% appearing once. This record comes from a study of tumor and adjacent non-tumor tissue in lung cancer. No cell sorting was done before RNA was extracted from the tissue. Distant lung tissue was collected more than 3 cm away from the tumor edge.

The V and J genes are TRBV20-1 and TRBJ2-1; the DNA was not compared with TRBD1, the D call given in the table. The TCR sequence derives from a woman in her forties or fifties with non-small cell lung cancer. Material for sequencing was distant non-tumor lung tissue. This chain's CDR3 is CGATPIQRAYNEQLL.